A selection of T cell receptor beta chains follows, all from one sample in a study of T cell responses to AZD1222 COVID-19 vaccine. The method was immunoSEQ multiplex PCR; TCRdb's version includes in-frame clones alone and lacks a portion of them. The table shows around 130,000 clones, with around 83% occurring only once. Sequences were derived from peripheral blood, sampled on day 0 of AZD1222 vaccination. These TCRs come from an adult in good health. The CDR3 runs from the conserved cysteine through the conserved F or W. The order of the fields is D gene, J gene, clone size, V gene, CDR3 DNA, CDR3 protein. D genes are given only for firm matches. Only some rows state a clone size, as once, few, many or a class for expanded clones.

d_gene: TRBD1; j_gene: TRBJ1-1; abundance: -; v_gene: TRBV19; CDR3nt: TGTGCCAGTAGTACGGGACCGGGACAGGTCGCTGAAGCTTTCTTT; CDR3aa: CASSTGPGQVAEAFF
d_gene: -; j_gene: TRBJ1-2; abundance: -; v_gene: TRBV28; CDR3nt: TGTGCCAGCAGCCCAGTGGAGGGTGGCTACACCTTC; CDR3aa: CASSPVEGGYTF
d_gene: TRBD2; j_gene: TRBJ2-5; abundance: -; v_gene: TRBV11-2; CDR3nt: TGTGCCAGCAGCTTAGGGTCAGCGGGAGGGGCAGAGACCCAGTACTTC; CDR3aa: CASSLGSAGGAETQYF
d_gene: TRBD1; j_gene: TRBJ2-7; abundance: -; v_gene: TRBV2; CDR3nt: TGTGCCAGCACGGGACAGAGAACCTACGAGCAGTACTTC; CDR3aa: CASTGQRTYEQYF
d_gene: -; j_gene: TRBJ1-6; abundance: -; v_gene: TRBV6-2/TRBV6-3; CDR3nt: TGTGCCAGCAGTCTAACAACCCTGATCGGTAATTCACCCCTCCACTTT; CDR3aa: CASSLTTLIGNSPLHF
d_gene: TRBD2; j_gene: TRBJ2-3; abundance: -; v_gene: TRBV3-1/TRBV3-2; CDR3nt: TGTGCCAGCAGCCAAGACGCCTGGCGAGTGGGGGGGGACTCGGAGACCCCGTATTTT; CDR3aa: CASSQDAWRVGGDSETPYF
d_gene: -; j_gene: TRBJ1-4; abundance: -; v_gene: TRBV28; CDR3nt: TGTGCCAGCAGTTTGTCCCAGCCGGGGACCCTGTTTTTT; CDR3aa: CASSLSQPGTLFF
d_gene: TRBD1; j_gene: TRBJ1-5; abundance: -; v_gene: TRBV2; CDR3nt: TGTGCCAGCAGCATCACCCTCGGGACAGGGTATCAGCCCCAGCATTTT; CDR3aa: CASSITLGTGYQPQHF
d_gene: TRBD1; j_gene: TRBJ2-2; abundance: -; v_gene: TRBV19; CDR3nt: TGTGCCAGTAGCGGACAGGGCCGCGGGGAGCTGTTTTTT; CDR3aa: CASSGQGRGELFF
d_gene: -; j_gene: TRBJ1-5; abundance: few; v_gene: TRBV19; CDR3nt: TGTGCCAGTAGTATGGACGGCCAGGGGCTTTATAGCAATCAGCCCCAGCATTTT; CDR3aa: CASSMDGQGLYSNQPQHF
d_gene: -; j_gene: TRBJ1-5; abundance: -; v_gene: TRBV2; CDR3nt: TGTGCCAGCGGACCAGGCGGGAGTAGCAATCAGCCCCAGCATTTT; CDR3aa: CASGPGGSSNQPQHF
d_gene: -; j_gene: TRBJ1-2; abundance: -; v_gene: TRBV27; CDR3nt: TGTGCCAGCAGCCCTATCCCACCCAGGGAGGGAGGCTACACCTTC; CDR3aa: CASSPIPPREGGYTF
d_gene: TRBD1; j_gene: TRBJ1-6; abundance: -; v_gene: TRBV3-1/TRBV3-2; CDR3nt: TGTGCCAGCAGCCCTCTCCGGACAGGGGGCTCCTATAATTCACCCCTCCACTTT; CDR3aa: CASSPLRTGGSYNSPLHF